This passage covers 14 T cell receptor beta chains from one sample sequenced in a study of cytomegalovirus exposure and HLA in healthy donors (dated by TCRdb to the late 2010s). Library construction relied on the immunoSEQ multiplex PCR assay. For the multiplex PCR, a mixture combining 60 forward primers for TCR Vbeta segments and 13 reverse primers for TCR Jbeta segments was used. Drawn from immuneACCESS, this table holds only the in-frame rearrangements with V and J called that TCRdb kept. Clones are partly lost; checked studies trace under half to an unresolved V gene and leave the rest unexplained. Within this sample are about 98,000 clones, with more than 60% of them counted one time only. The ten largest clones take up 2% to 3% of the sample. Sequenced: PBMCs. These receptors were taken from a man aged 50-59 years in good health and CMV-seronegative.

The V and J genes are TRBV28 and TRBJ1-5; 7 nucleotides line up with TRBD1. This CDR3 has 15 residues. CDR1 and CDR2 from the germline V gene are MDHEN and SYDVKM. V shed 6 bases and J 7 bases; nucleotides not matched to a gene: 12. The CDR3, as DNA: TGTGCCAGCAGCCCTACAGGGGTACCGGGGCAGCCCCAGCATTTT. Its translation is CASSPTGVPGQPQHF.

CDR3 sequence: CATSGGVTNEKLFF. DNA of the CDR3: TGTGCCACCAGCGGCGGGGTGACTAATGAAAAACTGTTTTTT. This chain connects TRBV15 to TRBJ1-4; D unclear. Per germline, CDR1 LNHNV and CDR2 YYDKDF (reference sequence). This CDR3 spans 14 amino acids. The V end lost 5 bases, the J end lost 2 bases, and 9 bases lay between the germline ends.

This clone has just a few counts. This chain uses TRBV29-1 with TRBJ1-2; the D gene is possibly TRBD1 (6 bases). The CDR3 has 15 residues. From germline, CDR1 is SQVTM and CDR2 ANQGSEA. Trimming took 3 bases from V and 8 from J, leaving 22 bases between them. DNA for the CDR3: TGCAGCGTTGACGACCGATGGGGGGGGGCGCTAGGCTACACCTTC. Translation: CSVDDRWGGALGYTF.

V is TRBV18 and J is TRBJ1-3, with D unresolved. This CDR3 is built from 14 residues. Trimming left V 5 bases short and J 0 bases short, with 8 bases between. CDR1 and CDR2 (germline): KGHSH, LQKENI. The CDR3 nucleotides read TGTGCCAGCTCAGTTTCGAGCTCTGGAAACACCATATATTTT. It codes for CASSVSSSGNTIYF.

DNA of the CDR3: TGCGCCAGCAGCCAAGAGCTAACCGGGACAAGCGTTAGAGAGACCCAGTACTTC. It yields the protein CASSQELTGTSVRETQYF. The chain uses TRBV4-3 and TRBJ2-5, with a tentative D call TRBD1 (6 bases). The CDR3 length is 18 residues. V lost 0 bases and J 4 bases, leaving 21 bases between the germline ends. Germline V gene lookup returns CDR1 LGHNA and CDR2 YSLEER.

The genes are TRBV14 and TRBJ2-5; 7 positions agree with TRBD2. V was pared by 0 bases and J by 5 bases, with 9 bases of the junction left unmatched. The V gene's germline CDR1 is SGHDN and CDR2 FVKESK. This CDR3 region has 16 residues. This CDR3 is CASSQELETSWETQYF. DNA for the CDR3: TGTGCCAGCAGCCAAGAATTGGAGACTAGCTGGGAGACCCAGTACTTC.

In DNA form, the CDR3 reads TGTGCCATCACCTCAGGACAGGGGCGCGGCTACACCTTC. Encoded protein: CAITSGQGRGYTF. V and J are TRBV10-3 and TRBJ1-2; 9 nucleotides agree with TRBD1. The V gene's germline CDR1 is ENHRY and CDR2 SYGVKD. The CDR3 contains 13 residues. The ends lost 7 bases at V and 8 bases at J; junction bases unmatched: 8.

Notes on this clone: The identical CDR3 is also encoded by other nucleotide sequences in the sample. The chain employs TRBV6-6 and TRBJ2-2; 7 bases are shared with TRBD1. V shed 7 bases and J 6 bases; nucleotides not matched to a gene: 11. Germline values: CDR1 MNHNY, CDR2 SVGAGI (reference sequence). This CDR3 is built from 15 residues. Here the CDR3 DNA reads TGTGCCAGCATTAGGATCACAGGGGCATCCGGGGAGCTGTTTTTT. Its translation: CASIRITGASGELFF.

The V gene is TRBV5-1, the J gene TRBJ2-1; TRBD2 aligns across 7 bases. V shed 0 bases and J 4 bases; nucleotides not matched to a gene: 10. The germline V gene encodes CDR1 SGHRS and CDR2 YFSETQ. The CDR3 runs to 17 residues. Here the CDR3 reads CASSLGLAHTQYNEQFF. In DNA form, the CDR3 reads TGCGCCAGCAGCTTGGGACTAGCCCACACTCAGTACAATGAGCAGTTCTTC. Filled out from reference TRBV5-1 and TRBJ2-1, the complete variable domain reads KAGVTQTPRYLIKTRGQQVTLSCSPISGHRSVSWYQQTPGQGLQFLFEYFSETQRNKGNFPGRFSGRQFSNSRSEMNVSTLELGDSALYLCASSLGLAHTQYNEQFFGPGTRLTVL.

The chain combines TRBV5-5 with TRBJ2-7, with 7 bases matching TRBD1. V shed 5 bases and J 6 bases; nucleotides not matched to a gene: 5. There are 12 residues in the CDR3. Germline assignment: CDR1 SGHKS and CDR2 YYEKEE (reference sequence). The DNA for the CDR3 is TGTGCCAGCAGTTGGGGACAGCCCGAGCAGTACTTC. It specifies CASSWGQPEQYF. Full variable domain (missing parts from reference TRBV5-5 and TRBJ2-7): DAGVTQSPTHLIKTRGQQVTLRCSPISGHKSVSWYQQVLGQGPQFIFQYYEKEERGRGNFPDRFSARQFPNYSSELNVNALLLGDSALYLCASSWGQPEQYFGPGTRLTVT.

In this sample, this clone turned up a few times. J is TRBJ2-1 and V is TRBV13; TRBD2 matches 7 bases. Germline values: CDR1 PRHDT, CDR2 FYEKMQ (reference sequence). The CDR3 length is 21 residues. The junction had 20 bases not matched to a gene; V was cut back by 0 bases and J by 3 bases. This chain's CDR3 is CASSLGWSVREGPKIYNEQFF. CDR3 nucleotide sequence: TGTGCCAGCAGCTTAGGATGGTCGGTTAGGGAGGGCCCTAAGATCTACAATGAGCAGTTCTTC.

CDR3 in DNA: TGCGCCAGCAGCTTGGCCTGGGCCAACGTCCTGACTTTC. It is translated as CASSLAWANVLTF. V and J are TRBV5-1 and TRBJ2-6, with D unresolved. This CDR3 contains 13 residues. The V gene's germline CDR1 is SGHRS and CDR2 YFSETQ. V was trimmed by 0 bases and J by 5 bases, leaving 3 bases between them.

This clone was counted only a few times. CDR3: CAWSVGLVTEAFF. Written as DNA, the CDR3 is TGTGCCTGGAGTGTGGGGCTGGTGACTGAAGCTTTCTTT. This rearrangement joins TRBV30 to TRBJ1-1, with a possible D match to TRBD1 (5 bases). There are 13 residues in the CDR3. Trimming left V 0 bases short and J 5 bases short, with 10 bases between. The germline V gene encodes CDR1 GTSNPN and CDR2 SVGIG (reference sequence).

The chain carries TRBV9 and TRBJ1-1; TRBD1 matches at 9 bases. The CDR3 consists of 14 residues. Germline loops: CDR1 SGDLS, CDR2 YYNGEE. V gave up 3 bases and J gave up 4 bases; unmatched junction bases: 4. The CDR3 nucleotides are TGTGCCAGCAGCGGACCGACAGGGGGCACTGAAGCTTTCTTT. Its translation: CASSGPTGGTEAFF.